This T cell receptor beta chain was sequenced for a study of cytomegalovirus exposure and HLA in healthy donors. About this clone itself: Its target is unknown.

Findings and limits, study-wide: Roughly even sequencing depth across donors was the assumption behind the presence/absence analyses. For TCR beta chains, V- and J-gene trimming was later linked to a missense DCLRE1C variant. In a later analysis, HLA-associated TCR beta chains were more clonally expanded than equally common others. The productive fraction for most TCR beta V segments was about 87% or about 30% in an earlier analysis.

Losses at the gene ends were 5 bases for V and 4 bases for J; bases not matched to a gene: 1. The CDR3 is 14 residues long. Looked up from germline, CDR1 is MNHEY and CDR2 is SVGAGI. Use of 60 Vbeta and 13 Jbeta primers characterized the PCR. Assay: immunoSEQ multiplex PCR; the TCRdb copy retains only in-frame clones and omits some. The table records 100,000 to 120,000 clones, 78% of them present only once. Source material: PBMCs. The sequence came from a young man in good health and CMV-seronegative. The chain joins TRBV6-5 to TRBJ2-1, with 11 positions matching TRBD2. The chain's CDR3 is CASSLAGGYNEQFF. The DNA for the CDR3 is TGTGCCAGCAGTCTAGCGGGAGGTTACAATGAGCAGTTCTTC.